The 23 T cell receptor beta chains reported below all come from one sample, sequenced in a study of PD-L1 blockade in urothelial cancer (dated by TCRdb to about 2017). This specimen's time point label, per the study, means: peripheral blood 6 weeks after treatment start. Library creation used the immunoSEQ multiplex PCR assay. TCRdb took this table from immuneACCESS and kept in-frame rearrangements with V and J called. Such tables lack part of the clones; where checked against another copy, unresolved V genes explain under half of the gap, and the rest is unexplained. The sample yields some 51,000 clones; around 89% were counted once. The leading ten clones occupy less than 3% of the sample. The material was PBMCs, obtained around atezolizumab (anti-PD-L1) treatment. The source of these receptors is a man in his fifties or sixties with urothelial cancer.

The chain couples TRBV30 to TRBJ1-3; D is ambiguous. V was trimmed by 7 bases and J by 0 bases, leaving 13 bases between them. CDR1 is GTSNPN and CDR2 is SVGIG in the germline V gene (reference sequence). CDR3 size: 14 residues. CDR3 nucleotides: TGTGCCTCCGGCTCGGGGAGCTCTGGAAACACCATATATTTT. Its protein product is CASGSGSSGNTIYF.

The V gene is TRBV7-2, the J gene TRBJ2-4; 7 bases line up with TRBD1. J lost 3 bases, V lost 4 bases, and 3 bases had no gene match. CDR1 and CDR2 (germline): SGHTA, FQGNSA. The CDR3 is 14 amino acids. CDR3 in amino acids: CASSSNRGKNIQYF. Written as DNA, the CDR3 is TGTGCCAGCAGCTCTAACAGGGGCAAAAACATTCAGTACTTC.

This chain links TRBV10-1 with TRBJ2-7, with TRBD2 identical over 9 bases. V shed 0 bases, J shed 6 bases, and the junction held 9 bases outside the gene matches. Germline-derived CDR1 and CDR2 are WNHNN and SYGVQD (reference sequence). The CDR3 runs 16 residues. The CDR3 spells CASSESVAGGRGEQYF. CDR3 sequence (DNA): TGCGCCAGCAGTGAGTCGGTCGCGGGAGGGCGAGGCGAGCAGTACTTC.

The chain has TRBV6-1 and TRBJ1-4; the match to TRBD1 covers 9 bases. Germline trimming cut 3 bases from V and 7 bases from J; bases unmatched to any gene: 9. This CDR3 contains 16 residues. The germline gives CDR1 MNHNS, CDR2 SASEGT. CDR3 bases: TGTGCCAGCAGTGACCCGGGACAGGGTCCCAGTGAAAAACTGTTTTTT. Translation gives CASSDPGQGPSEKLFF.

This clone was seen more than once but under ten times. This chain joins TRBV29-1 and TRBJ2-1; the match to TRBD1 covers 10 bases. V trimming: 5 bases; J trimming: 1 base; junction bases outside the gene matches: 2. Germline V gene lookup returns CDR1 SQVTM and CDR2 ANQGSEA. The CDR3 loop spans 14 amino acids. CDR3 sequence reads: CSVRDRGSYNEQFF. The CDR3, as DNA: TGCAGCGTTCGGGACAGGGGATCCTACAATGAGCAGTTCTTC.

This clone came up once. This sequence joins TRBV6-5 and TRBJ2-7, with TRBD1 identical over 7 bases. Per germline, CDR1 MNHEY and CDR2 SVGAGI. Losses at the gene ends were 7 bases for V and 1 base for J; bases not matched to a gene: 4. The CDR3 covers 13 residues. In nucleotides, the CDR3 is TGTGCCAGCACCAAGACAGGGTCCTACGAGCAGTACTTC. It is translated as CASTKTGSYEQYF.

CDR3 sequence (DNA): TGTGCCAGCGGTCGGGGGGGCGGCACAGATACGCAGTATTTT. It encodes CASGRGGGTDTQYF. The genes are TRBV2 and TRBJ2-3, with 8 bases lining up with TRBD2. The CDR3 length is 14 residues. Germline CDR1 and CDR2: SNHLY and FYNNEI. Trimming cost V 8 bases and J 1 base; bases outside gene matches: 5.

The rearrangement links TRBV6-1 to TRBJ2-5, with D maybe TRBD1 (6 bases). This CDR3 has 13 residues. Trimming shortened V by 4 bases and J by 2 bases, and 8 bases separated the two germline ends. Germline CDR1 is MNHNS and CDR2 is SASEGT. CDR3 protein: CASSVQGQETQYF. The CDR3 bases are TGTGCCAGCAGTGTACAGGGTCAAGAGACCCAGTACTTC.

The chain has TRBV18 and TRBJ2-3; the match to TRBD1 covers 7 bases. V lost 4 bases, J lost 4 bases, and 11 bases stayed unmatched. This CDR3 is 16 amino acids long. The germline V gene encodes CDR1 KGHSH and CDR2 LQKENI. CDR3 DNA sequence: TGTGCCAGCTCACTAGAACAGGGGTCCCGGGCAGATACGCAGTATTTT. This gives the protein CASSLEQGSRADTQYF.

CDR3 bases: TGTGCCAGCAGCTTAGTGTCTTTGGCAGGGAATGGCAATCAGCCCCAGCATTTT. Translating gives CASSLVSLAGNGNQPQHF. V gene TRBV7-2 combines with J gene TRBJ1-5, with D perhaps TRBD1 (5 bases). V lost 1 base, J lost 2 bases, and 18 bases lay in between. CDR3 length: 18 amino acids. Germline V CDR1 and CDR2: SGHTA, FQGNSA.

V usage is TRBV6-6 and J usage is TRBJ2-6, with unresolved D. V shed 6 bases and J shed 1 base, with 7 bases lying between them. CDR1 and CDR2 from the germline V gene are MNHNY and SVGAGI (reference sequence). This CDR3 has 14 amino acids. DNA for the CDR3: TGTGCCAGCAGCTCTCGGTCTGGGGCCAACGTCCTGACTTTC. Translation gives CASSSRSGANVLTF.

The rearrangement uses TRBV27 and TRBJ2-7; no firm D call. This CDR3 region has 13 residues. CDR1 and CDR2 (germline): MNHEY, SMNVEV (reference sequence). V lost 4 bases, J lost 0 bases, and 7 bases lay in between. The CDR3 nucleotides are TGTGCCAGCAGTTCGTTATCCTCCTACGAGCAGTACTTC. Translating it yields CASSSLSSYEQYF.

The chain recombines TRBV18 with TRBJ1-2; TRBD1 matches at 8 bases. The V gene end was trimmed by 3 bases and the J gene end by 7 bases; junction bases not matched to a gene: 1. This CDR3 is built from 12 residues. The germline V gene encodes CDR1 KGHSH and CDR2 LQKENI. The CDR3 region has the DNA TGTGCCAGCTCACCGGACAGGGTTGGCTACACCTTC. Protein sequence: CASSPDRVGYTF.

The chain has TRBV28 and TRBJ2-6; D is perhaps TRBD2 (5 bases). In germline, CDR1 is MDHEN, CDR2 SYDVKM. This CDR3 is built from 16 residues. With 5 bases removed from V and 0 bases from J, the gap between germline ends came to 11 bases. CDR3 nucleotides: TGTGCCAGCAGTGCGGGCCGGAACTCTGGGGCCAACGTCCTGACTTTC. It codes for CASSAGRNSGANVLTF.

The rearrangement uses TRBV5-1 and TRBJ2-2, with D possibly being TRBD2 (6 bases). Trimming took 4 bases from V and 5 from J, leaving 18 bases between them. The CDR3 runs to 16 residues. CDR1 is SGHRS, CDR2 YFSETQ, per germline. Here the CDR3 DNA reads TGCGCCAGCAGCCGTCTAGCGCTAAGGGATACCGGGGAGCTGTTTTTT. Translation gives CASSRLALRDTGELFF.

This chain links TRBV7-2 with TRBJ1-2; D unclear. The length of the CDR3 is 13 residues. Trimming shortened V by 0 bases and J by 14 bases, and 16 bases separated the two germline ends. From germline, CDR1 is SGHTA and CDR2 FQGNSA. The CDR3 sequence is CASSLAGVLVGTF. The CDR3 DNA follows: TGTGCCAGCAGCTTAGCGGGAGTCTTGGTGGGGACCTTC.

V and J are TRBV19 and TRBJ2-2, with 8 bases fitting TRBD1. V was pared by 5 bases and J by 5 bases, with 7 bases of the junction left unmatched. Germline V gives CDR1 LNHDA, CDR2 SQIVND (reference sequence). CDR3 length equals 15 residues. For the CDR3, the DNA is TGTGCCAGTAGTCCCGGACAGGGACGGACCGGGGAGCTGTTTTTT. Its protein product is CASSPGQGRTGELFF.

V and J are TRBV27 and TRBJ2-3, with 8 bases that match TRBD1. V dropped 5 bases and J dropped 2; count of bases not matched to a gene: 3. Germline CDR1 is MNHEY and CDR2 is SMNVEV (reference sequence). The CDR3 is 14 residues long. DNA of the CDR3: TGTGCCAGCAGTCTGGGACAGGCCACAGATACGCAGTATTTT. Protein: CASSLGQATDTQYF.

This CDR3 is CASSLGGGGNIQYF. CDR3 nucleotide sequence: TGTGCCAGCAGCTTAGGGGGCGGGGGAAACATTCAGTACTTC. The rearrangement uses TRBV7-9 and TRBJ2-4; 7 bases line up with TRBD2. In germline, CDR1 is SEHNR, CDR2 FQNEAQ (reference sequence). The CDR3 has 14 amino acids. The J segment lost 6 bases and the V segment lost 1 base, leaving 3 bases of the junction unmatched.

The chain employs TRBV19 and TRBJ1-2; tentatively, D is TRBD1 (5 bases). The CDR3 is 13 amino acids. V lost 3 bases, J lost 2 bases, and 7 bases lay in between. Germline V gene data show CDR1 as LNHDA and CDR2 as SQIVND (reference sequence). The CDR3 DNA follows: TGTGCCAGTAGTATGACAGTAAACTATGGCTACACCTTC. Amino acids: CASSMTVNYGYTF.

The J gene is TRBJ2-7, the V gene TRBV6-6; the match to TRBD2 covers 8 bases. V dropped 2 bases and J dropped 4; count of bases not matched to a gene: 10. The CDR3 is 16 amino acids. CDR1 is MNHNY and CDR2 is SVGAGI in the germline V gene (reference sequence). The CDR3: CASSYGFSGSVYEQYF. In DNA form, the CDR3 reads TGTGCCAGCAGTTACGGATTCAGCGGGAGCGTTTACGAGCAGTACTTC.

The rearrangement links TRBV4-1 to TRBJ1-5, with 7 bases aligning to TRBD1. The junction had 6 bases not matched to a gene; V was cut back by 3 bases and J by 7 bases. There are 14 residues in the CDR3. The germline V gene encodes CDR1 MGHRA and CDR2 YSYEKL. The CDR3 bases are TGCGCCAGCAGCCAGGTATTGGACAGGCAGCCCCAGCATTTT. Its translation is CASSQVLDRQPQHF.

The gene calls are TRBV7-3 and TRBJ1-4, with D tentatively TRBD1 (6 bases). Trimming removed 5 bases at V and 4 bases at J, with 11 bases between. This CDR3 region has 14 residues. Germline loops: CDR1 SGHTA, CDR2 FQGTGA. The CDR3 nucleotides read TGTGCCAGCAGCCCACAGGGTGGTAATGAAAAACTGTTTTTT. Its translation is CASSPQGGNEKLFF.